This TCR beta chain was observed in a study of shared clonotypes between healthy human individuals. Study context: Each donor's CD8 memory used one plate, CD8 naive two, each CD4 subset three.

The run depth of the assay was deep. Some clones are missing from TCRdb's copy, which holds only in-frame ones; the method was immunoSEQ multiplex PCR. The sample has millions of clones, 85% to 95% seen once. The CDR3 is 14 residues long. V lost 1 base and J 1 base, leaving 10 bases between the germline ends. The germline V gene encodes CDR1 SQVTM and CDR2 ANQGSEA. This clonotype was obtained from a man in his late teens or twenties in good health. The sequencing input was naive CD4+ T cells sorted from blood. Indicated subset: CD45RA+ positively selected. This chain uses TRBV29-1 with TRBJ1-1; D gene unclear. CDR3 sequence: CSVEVRAENTEAFF. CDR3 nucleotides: TGCAGCGTTGAAGTTAGGGCAGAGAACACTGAAGCTTTCTTT.